This T cell receptor beta chain was recovered during a study of blood T cell repertoires in COVID-19. V dropped 6 bases and J dropped 5; count of bases not matched to a gene: 5. CDR3 length: 14 residues. Germline lookup yields CDR1 ENHRY and CDR2 SYGVKD. Among Cohort 3 donors, those recovered had two negative PCRs, clearance, or symptom resolution. Method: immunoSEQ multiplex PCR; TCRdb's copy keeps in-frame clones and lacks some. In the table there are more than 200,000 clones, 85% to 95% of which are singletons. The TCR originated in a woman aged 18-29 years who had recovered from COVID-19. The chain joins TRBV10-3 to TRBJ1-4; 8 nucleotides line up with TRBD1. The sequencing sample was made of PBMCs or T cells enriched from blood (not recorded which). The CDR3 bases are TGTGCCATCAGCCAGGGGGCGCGGAATGAAAAACTGTTTTTT. This translates into CAISQGARNEKLFF.